Listed here are 22 T cell receptor beta chains from one sample, sequenced in a study of blood T cell repertoires in COVID-19. TCRdb's copy holds only in-frame clones and misses some; the assay was immunoSEQ multiplex PCR. The repertoire holds 200,000 to 250,000 clones, with around 80% as singletons. Source material: peripheral blood. Source of these receptors: an elderly woman with active or convalescent COVID-19.

V usage is TRBV2 and J usage is TRBJ2-5, with 14 bases aligning to TRBD2. The V and J ends lost 7 bases and 3 bases, in that order; junction bases with no gene match: 4. This CDR3 has 15 amino acids. Looked up from germline, CDR1 is SNHLY and CDR2 is FYNNEI. CDR3 nucleotide sequence: TGTGCCAGCAATAGACTAGCGGGGGGGAAAGAGACCCAGTACTTC. Translated: CASNRLAGGKETQYF.

V gene TRBV18 combines with J gene TRBJ1-1; 7 nucleotides agree with TRBD1. J was trimmed by 3 bases and V by 4 bases; bases with no gene match: 5. The length of the CDR3 is 14 residues. Germline CDR1 reads KGHSH; CDR2 reads LQKENI. The CDR3 spells CASSLRQGDTEAFF. CDR3 bases: TGTGCCAGCTCACTCCGACAGGGAGACACTGAAGCTTTCTTT.

The genes are TRBV27 and TRBJ2-4; D may be TRBD2 (5 bases). The germline CDR1 and CDR2 sequences are MNHEY and SMNVEV (reference sequence). V shed 4 bases and J shed 1 base, with 14 bases lying between them. The CDR3 extends over 16 amino acids. The CDR3 DNA reads as TGTGCCAGCAGTTCCTCGGGGAGAAGGGCCAAAAACATTCAGTACTTC. This encodes CASSSSGRRAKNIQYF.

The chain is built from TRBV2 and TRBJ2-7, with TRBD1 matching over 8 bases. V lost 11 bases and J lost 3; bases outside the gene matches: 3. CDR1 is SNHLY and CDR2 is FYNNEI in the germline V gene. There are 11 residues in the CDR3. CDR3 residues: CAGGQDYEQYF. In DNA form, the CDR3 reads TGTGCCGGGGGACAGGACTACGAGCAGTACTTC.

The chain links TRBV5-1 to TRBJ1-1; 9 positions agree with TRBD1. The J segment lost 7 bases and the V segment lost 3 bases, leaving 7 bases of the junction unmatched. This CDR3 spans 14 amino acids. Germline V gives CDR1 SGHRS, CDR2 YFSETQ. The CDR3 sequence is CASSSDRGGYEAFF. The CDR3 coding sequence is TGCGCCAGCAGCTCGGACAGGGGTGGGTATGAAGCTTTCTTT.

The rearrangement links TRBV7-2 to TRBJ2-1, with a tentative D call TRBD2 (5 bases). CDR1 is SGHTA, CDR2 FQGNSA, per germline. The V end lost 6 bases, the J end lost 9 bases, and 12 bases lay between the germline ends. This CDR3 has 12 amino acids. CDR3 protein: CASSQTGSEQFF. CDR3 bases: TGTGCCAGCAGTCAGACGGGGAGTGAGCAGTTCTTC.

The V gene is TRBV10-1, the J gene TRBJ2-1; 11 bases match TRBD1. Looked up from germline, CDR1 is WNHNN and CDR2 is SYGVQD (reference sequence). CDR3 size: 17 residues. J lost 5 bases, V lost 3 bases, and 9 bases had no gene match. CDR3 in DNA: TGCGCCAGCAGTGAAACGCGGACAGGGGGCCTTCACAATGAGCAGTTCTTC. This gives the protein CASSETRTGGLHNEQFF.

V is TRBV4-2 and J is TRBJ1-3; D perhaps matches TRBD1 (5 bases). Trimming removed 1 base at V and 3 bases at J, with 10 bases between. CDR1 is LGHNA and CDR2 is YNFKEQ in the germline V gene. There are 15 residues in the CDR3. The CDR3 DNA sequence: TGTGCCAGCAGCCAAGTTGATACAGGTGGAAACACCATATATTTT. It yields the protein CASSQVDTGGNTIYF.

J is TRBJ2-5 and V is TRBV24-1; D gene ambiguous. Germline V lookup: CDR1 KGHDR, CDR2 SFDVKD. This CDR3 comprises 14 residues. V lost 3 bases and J 3 bases, leaving 10 bases between the germline ends. CDR3 protein: CATSDPAPKETQYF. The CDR3 DNA reads TGTGCCACCAGTGATCCCGCCCCTAAAGAGACCCAGTACTTC.

This rearrangement joins TRBV4-3 to TRBJ1-5, with D uncertain. V was clipped by 0 bases and J by 4 bases, with 16 bases between them. In germline, CDR1 is LGHNA, CDR2 YSLEER. The CDR3 loop spans 17 amino acids. CDR3: CASSQDQPGIGNQPQHF. CDR3 DNA: TGCGCCAGCAGCCAAGATCAACCGGGGATCGGGAATCAGCCCCAGCATTTT.

The chain combines TRBV29-1 with TRBJ1-5; 10 nucleotides agree with TRBD1. This CDR3 is built from 16 residues. J gave up 5 bases and V 6 bases, and 13 bases lay outside the gene matches. Germline V CDR1 and CDR2: SQVTM, ANQGSEA. The CDR3 sequence: CSVATSGTGADQPQHF. As DNA, the CDR3 is TGCAGCGTAGCAACTTCCGGGACAGGGGCCGATCAGCCCCAGCATTTT.

In this sample, this clone turned up a few times. V is TRBV21-1 and J is TRBJ2-5; the table's D call of TRBD1 was not tested on the DNA. TRBV21-1 is a pseudogene segment. There are 14 residues in the CDR3. The CDR3 DNA reads TGTGCCAGCAGCAACGGGACAGCCCAAGAGACCCAGTACTTC. Its translation: CASSNGTAQETQYF.

The chain uses TRBV7-2 and TRBJ1-1; no clear D. CDR3 size: 14 residues. CDR1 and CDR2 from the germline V gene are SGHTA and FQGNSA. Trimming removed 5 bases at V and 4 bases at J, with 14 bases between. The DNA of the CDR3 is TGTGCCAGCAGCCCTTTCCGGGAGGTCACTGAAGCTTTCTTT. This codes for CASSPFREVTEAFF.

The rearrangement links TRBV4-2 to TRBJ2-5, with TRBD1 matching 9 bases. Germline CDR1 and CDR2: LGHNA and YNFKEQ. Trimming took 5 bases from V and 3 from J; bases not matched to a gene: 13. The CDR3 length is 17 residues. DNA of the CDR3: TGTGCCAGCAGCATTAATTCCGGGACAGGGATCGAAGAGACCCAGTACTTC. Translating it yields CASSINSGTGIEETQYF.

The chain recombines TRBV13 with TRBJ1-1, with TRBD1 matching over 7 bases. Losses at the gene ends were 0 bases for V and 0 bases for J; bases not matched to a gene: 1. From germline, CDR1 is PRHDT and CDR2 FYEKMQ (reference sequence). The CDR3 is 15 amino acids. The CDR3 here is CASSLGQGMNTEAFF. CDR3 nucleotide sequence: TGTGCCAGCAGCTTAGGACAGGGGATGAACACTGAAGCTTTCTTT.

J is TRBJ1-4 and V is TRBV5-8; D is uncertain. The germline V gene encodes CDR1 SGHTS and CDR2 YDEGEE. This CDR3 has 15 amino acids. The V and J ends lost 4 bases and 0 bases respectively, with 10 bases between them. The CDR3 loop is CASSAAGTTNEKLFF. DNA for the CDR3: TGTGCCAGCAGCGCGGCCGGGACAACTAATGAAAAACTGTTTTTT.

This chain joins TRBV7-3 and TRBJ1-1; no clear D gene. This CDR3 has 14 residues. Germline assignment: CDR1 SGHTA and CDR2 FQGTGA. Trimming pared 5 bases from V and 0 bases from J, leaving 10 bases between. For the CDR3, the DNA is TGTGCCAGCAGCCGGAACGGGGTGAACACTGAAGCTTTCTTT. Its translation: CASSRNGVNTEAFF. The full variable domain, in which reference TRBV7-3 and TRBJ1-1 provide the parts outside the CDR3, is GAGVSQTPSNKVTEKGKYVELRCDPISGHTALYWYRQSLGQGPEFLIYFQGTGAADDSGLPNDRFFAVRPEGSVSTLKIQRTERGDSAVYLCASSRNGVNTEAFFGQGTRLTVV.

V is TRBV5-4 and J is TRBJ1-2, with TRBD1 identical over 10 bases. Germline V gene lookup returns CDR1 SGHNT and CDR2 YYREEE (reference sequence). The CDR3 is 15 residues long. V lost 5 bases, J lost 4 bases, and 8 bases stayed unmatched. Written as DNA, the CDR3 is TGTGCCAGCAGTTCCGACAGGGGGCTTAGCTATGGCTACACCTTC. Translation gives CASSSDRGLSYGYTF.

This chain connects TRBV5-5 to TRBJ2-3, with 10 bases lining up with TRBD2. Germline values: CDR1 SGHKS, CDR2 YYEKEE (reference sequence). Trimming removed 3 bases from V and 1 base from J; junction bases left unmatched: 8. This CDR3 has 17 amino acids. The CDR3 DNA reads TGTGCCAGCAGCTGGAGATTAGCGGGAGGACGCACAGATACGCAGTATTTT. Protein product: CASSWRLAGGRTDTQYF.

This clone was recorded a few times. The chain has TRBV20-1 and TRBJ1-1; tentative D call: TRBD1 (5 bases). CDR1 and CDR2 (germline): DFQATT, SNEGSKA (reference sequence). CDR3 length equals 11 residues. V gave up 5 bases and J gave up 8 bases, with 12 bases separating them. The CDR3 loop reads CSAYGGWEAFF. CDR3 DNA sequence: TGCAGTGCTTACGGGGGGTGGGAAGCTTTCTTT.

The chain links TRBV7-9 to TRBJ2-7, with TRBD1 matching 11 bases. Germline lookup yields CDR1 SEHNR and CDR2 FQNEAQ (reference sequence). Unmatched junction bases numbered 4, after V lost 6 bases and J lost 3 bases. This CDR3 has 14 amino acids. DNA for the CDR3: TGTGCCAGCAGTCCCGGGACAGGGGGCTACGAGCAGTACTTC. This gives the protein CASSPGTGGYEQYF.

This chain uses TRBV19 with TRBJ1-2; tentative D call: TRBD1 (5 bases). There are 15 residues in the CDR3. Germline V gene lookup returns CDR1 LNHDA and CDR2 SQIVND (reference sequence). Trimming took off 0 bases at V and 6 bases at J, with 14 bases between the two ends. The CDR3 coding sequence is TGTGCCAGTAGTATAGATCTGAGGGGAGGTAATGGCTACACCTTC. This encodes CASSIDLRGGNGYTF.